The 27 T cell receptor beta chains below come from one sample, sequenced in a study of blood T cell repertoires in COVID-19. The table came from immunoSEQ multiplex PCR; TCRdb's copy has only in-frame clones and leaves some out. Of a few hundred thousand clones in the sample, roughly 91% were seen once. Sequenced sample: peripheral blood. The receptor source for this set is a man aged 45-65 years with active or convalescent COVID-19.

This clone was detected only a few times. The chain links TRBV2 to TRBJ1-5; 10 bases agree with TRBD1. V gave up 7 bases and J gave up 7 bases; unmatched junction bases: 4. The length of the CDR3 is 13 residues. Germline V gene sequence: CDR1 SNHLY, CDR2 FYNNEI. CDR3 bases: TGTGCCAGCATACCGGGACAGGGGCAGCCCCAGCATTTT. Its protein product is CASIPGQGQPQHF. Full variable domain (missing parts from reference TRBV2 and TRBJ1-5): EPEVTQTPSHQVTQMGQEVILRCVPISNHLYFYWYRQILGQKVEFLVSFYNNEISEKSEIFDDQFSVERPDGSNFTLKIRSTKLEDSAMYFCASIPGQGQPQHFGDGTRLSIL.

V gene TRBV28 combines with J gene TRBJ2-1; 8 bases map to TRBD1. The CDR3 runs 16 residues. V gave up 4 bases and J gave up 3 bases; unmatched junction bases: 8. The V gene's germline CDR1 is MDHEN and CDR2 SYDVKM. In DNA form, the CDR3 reads TGTGCCAGCAGTTCCGGGGACAGGAAAAGCTACAATGAGCAGTTCTTC. Its protein is CASSSGDRKSYNEQFF.

A remark on this clone: This specimen includes other DNA sequences encoding the same CDR3. The chain combines TRBV6-5 with TRBJ2-7; 7 bases agree with TRBD1. This CDR3 region has 13 residues. V lost 4 bases to trimming and J lost 4 bases; unmatched junction nucleotides: 4. Germline-derived CDR1 and CDR2 are MNHEY and SVGAGI. The CDR3 DNA follows: TGTGCCAGCAGTTTGACAGGGTATTACGAGCAGTACTTC. This translates into CASSLTGYYEQYF.

This rearrangement joins TRBV7-8 to TRBJ1-5; TRBD1 agrees at 8 bases. The CDR3 sequence is 17 residues long. Germline CDR1 SGHVS, CDR2 FQNEAQ. With 5 bases clipped from V and 1 base from J, the junction kept 10 bases outside the gene matches. DNA of the CDR3: TGTGCCAGCAGCCTCCGGGACAGGTGGGCAAGCAATCAGCCCCAGCATTTT. Its protein product is CASSLRDRWASNQPQHF.

V is TRBV5-5 and J is TRBJ2-1, with 7 bases lining up with TRBD1. Germline trimming cut 2 bases from V and 2 bases from J; bases unmatched to any gene: 4. The CDR3 is 15 residues long. Per germline, CDR1 SGHKS and CDR2 YYEKEE (reference sequence). As DNA, the CDR3 is TGTGCCAGCAGCTTAACGGGACAGACCTACAATGAGCAGTTCTTC. This sequence encodes CASSLTGQTYNEQFF.

CDR3 coding DNA: TGCGCCAGCAGCCGGGACAGGGGTTTTAGCACTGAAGCTTTCTTT. It translates to CASSRDRGFSTEAFF. This chain connects TRBV5-1 to TRBJ1-1; 10 nucleotides line up with TRBD1. CDR1 SGHRS and CDR2 YFSETQ come from the germline V gene. Losses at the gene ends were 4 bases for V and 4 bases for J; bases not matched to a gene: 7. This CDR3 region has 15 residues.

In nucleotides, the CDR3 is TGTGCCAGTAGTACCTACGGACAGTCTAACTATGGCTACACCTTC. It codes for CASSTYGQSNYGYTF. The chain employs TRBV19 and TRBJ1-2; a possible D gene is TRBD1 (6 bases). The CDR3 extends over 15 amino acids. Germline CDR1 reads LNHDA; CDR2 reads SQIVND (reference sequence). V was cut by 4 bases and J by 0 bases, with 12 bases left in between.

This clone was seen a handful of times. The chain recombines TRBV7-2 with TRBJ2-7; maybe TRBD2 (6 bases). This CDR3 contains 14 residues. Trimming cost V 1 base and J 4 bases, with 11 bases left between them. CDR1 and CDR2 from the germline V gene are SGHTA and FQGNSA. The CDR3 bases are TGTGCCAGCAGCTTAGGGTCGGGGGTATACGAGCAGTACTTC. It encodes CASSLGSGVYEQYF.

This clone has just a few counts. Other nucleotide sequences from this sample produce the same CDR3. The genes are TRBV9 and TRBJ2-2; unclear D gene. Germline assignment: CDR1 SGDLS and CDR2 YYNGEE. The CDR3 length is 13 residues. Trimming pared 1 base from V and 5 bases from J, leaving 6 bases between. This CDR3 reads CASSVQDTGELFF. For the CDR3, the DNA is TGTGCCAGCAGCGTACAGGATACCGGGGAGCTGTTTTTT.

J is TRBJ2-7 and V is TRBV5-5; 8 nucleotides line up with TRBD1. Trimming took 1 base from V and 3 from J; bases not matched to a gene: 3. The CDR3 loop spans 14 amino acids. Looked up from germline, CDR1 is SGHKS and CDR2 is YYEKEE (reference sequence). CDR3 loop: CASSLQGAIYEQYF. In DNA form, the CDR3 reads TGTGCCAGCAGCTTGCAGGGGGCAATCTACGAGCAGTACTTC.

This rearrangement joins TRBV28 to TRBJ2-3; TRBD1 is a possible D gene (6 bases). The CDR3 covers 14 residues. With 7 bases removed from V and 3 bases from J, the gap between germline ends came to 14 bases. In germline, CDR1 is MDHEN, CDR2 SYDVKM. CDR3 region: CASNPGQGTDTQYF. CDR3 nucleotide sequence: TGTGCCAGCAACCCCGGGCAGGGGACAGATACGCAGTATTTT.

V and J are TRBV2 and TRBJ2-1; TRBD2 aligns across 10 bases. The trim removed 6 bases at V and 7 bases at J, leaving 12 bases unmatched. Germline V gene data show CDR1 as SNHLY and CDR2 as FYNNEI. The CDR3 length is 16 residues. CDR3 sequence reads: CASRRRAGGPPNEQFF. The DNA of the CDR3 is TGTGCCAGCAGACGACGAGCGGGAGGGCCTCCGAATGAGCAGTTCTTC.

The chain employs TRBV18 and TRBJ2-5; a weak D match, TRBD2 (6 bases). The CDR3 consists of 17 residues. Per the germline V gene, CDR1 is KGHSH and CDR2 is LQKENI. Trimming removed 3 bases from V and 5 bases from J, with 22 bases in between. CDR3 region: CASSPASGTPGRETQYF. In nucleotides, the CDR3 is TGTGCCAGCTCACCCGCATCCGGGACTCCCGGACGCGAGACCCAGTACTTC.

The chain couples TRBV7-8 to TRBJ2-1; 9 bases are shared with TRBD2. The CDR3 spans 12 residues. V gave up 8 bases and J gave up 10 bases; unmatched junction bases: 6. Germline CDR1 and CDR2: SGHVS and FQNEAQ. This chain's CDR3 is CASGGGAREQFF. The CDR3 DNA reads as TGTGCCAGCGGCGGGGGGGCCAGGGAGCAGTTCTTC.

The V gene is TRBV10-3, the J gene TRBJ1-4; no definite D call. This CDR3 is 11 amino acids long. Germline V CDR1 and CDR2: ENHRY, SYGVKD. The CDR3 reads CAAGINEKLFF. In DNA form, the CDR3 reads TGTGCTGCCGGGATTAATGAAAAACTGTTTTTT.

The V and J genes are TRBV11-1 and TRBJ1-1, with D hard to call. V gave up 5 bases and J gave up 2 bases, with 9 bases separating them. Germline values: CDR1 SGHAT, CDR2 FQDESV (reference sequence). CDR3 length: 13 residues. The CDR3 sequence is CASSHQDNTEAFF. The CDR3 nucleotides read TGTGCCAGCAGCCATCAGGATAACACTGAAGCTTTCTTT.

The CDR3: CSASGNYGYTF. CDR3 bases: TGCAGTGCATCAGGGAACTATGGCTACACCTTC. The rearrangement joins TRBV20-1 to TRBJ1-2, with TRBD1 as a possible D gene (5 bases). V gave up 6 bases and J gave up 2 bases, with 7 bases separating them. The CDR3 has 11 amino acids. Per germline, CDR1 DFQATT and CDR2 SNEGSKA (reference sequence).

The rearrangement joins TRBV24-1 to TRBJ2-5; TRBD1 aligns across 9 bases. The CDR3 is made up of 16 amino acids. Germline CDR1 and CDR2: KGHDR and SFDVKD. V lost 9 bases and J lost 0; bases outside the gene matches: 10. The CDR3 region is CATGGAGQGYQETQYF. CDR3 coding DNA: TGTGCCACCGGGGGTGCAGGACAGGGGTACCAAGAGACCCAGTACTTC.

The rearrangement joins TRBV6-5 to TRBJ2-1; D might be TRBD2 (7 bases). This CDR3 spans 14 amino acids. The V end lost 7 bases, the J end lost 6 bases, and 16 bases lay between the germline ends. Germline values: CDR1 MNHEY, CDR2 SVGAGI. For the CDR3, the DNA is TGTGCCAGCACCAAAGGGAGGGGGAGCAATGAGCAGTTCTTC. Its translation is CASTKGRGSNEQFF.

This chain uses TRBV5-1 with TRBJ2-3; 8 bases line up with TRBD2. This CDR3 has 15 residues. Germline V gives CDR1 SGHRS, CDR2 YFSETQ. The ends lost 0 bases at V and 3 bases at J; junction bases unmatched: 3. The CDR3 DNA reads TGCGCCAGCAGCTTGGGAGCGGGAGAGACAGATACGCAGTATTTT. Its translation is CASSLGAGETDTQYF.

The chain links TRBV10-2 to TRBJ2-5; 9 bases line up with TRBD2. Germline lookup yields CDR1 WSHSY and CDR2 SAAADI. V was clipped by 6 bases and J by 7 bases; unmatched bases: 3. CDR3 length: 12 residues. CDR3 coding DNA: TGCGCCAGCAGCCCGGGACTAGCGACCCAGTACTTC. Translation gives CASSPGLATQYF.

The chain is built from TRBV25-1 and TRBJ2-3, with TRBD2 identical over 10 bases. There are 15 residues in the CDR3. The V gene end was trimmed by 6 bases and the J gene end by 4 bases; junction bases not matched to a gene: 7. Looked up from germline, CDR1 is MGHDK and CDR2 is SYGVNS. The CDR3, as DNA: TGTGCCAGCAGCGAAGCGGGAGGGCGGGCAGATACGCAGTATTTT. Translation gives CASSEAGGRADTQYF.

The table lists this clone with a count of one. The chain has TRBV10-2 and TRBJ2-2, with 7 bases matching TRBD2. Germline-derived CDR1 and CDR2 are WSHSY and SAAADI. The CDR3 loop spans 13 amino acids. V was pared by 2 bases and J by 8 bases, with 2 bases of the junction left unmatched. CDR3 loop: CASSEREVGELFF. The DNA for the CDR3 is TGCGCCAGCAGTGAGCGGGAGGTGGGGGAGCTGTTTTTT.

V and J are TRBV19 and TRBJ1-5; D is unclear. The CDR3 has 12 residues. Germline values: CDR1 LNHDA, CDR2 SQIVND (reference sequence). Trimming pared 5 bases from V and 7 bases from J, leaving 9 bases between. CDR3 sequence reads: CASSPPGQPQHF. CDR3 nucleotide sequence: TGTGCCAGTAGTCCCCCGGGGCAGCCCCAGCATTTT.

The rearrangement links TRBV10-3 to TRBJ2-2, with 8 bases aligning to TRBD2. The length of the CDR3 is 15 residues. The germline CDR1 and CDR2 sequences are ENHRY and SYGVKD. V lost 2 bases, J lost 5 bases, and 4 bases stayed unmatched. CDR3 bases: TGTGCCATCAGTGAGAGCGGGAGTGGTACCGGGGAGCTGTTTTTT. Its protein product is CAISESGSGTGELFF.

This chain joins TRBV29-1 and TRBJ2-3; weak D call: TRBD2 (7 bases). The V end was cut by 7 bases, the J end by 1 base, with 15 bases between. The germline V gene has CDR1 SQVTM and CDR2 ANQGSEA. The CDR3 is 14 residues long. The CDR3 sequence: CSALGGAGTDTQYF. The CDR3 DNA follows: TGCAGCGCCCTGGGGGGGGCTGGCACAGATACGCAGTATTTT.

This rearrangement joins TRBV5-8 to TRBJ2-7; 9 nucleotides align to TRBD1. The CDR3 extends over 15 amino acids. Germline V gene lookup returns CDR1 SGHTS and CDR2 YDEGEE. Losses at the gene ends were 4 bases for V and 3 bases for J; bases not matched to a gene: 8. The CDR3 DNA sequence: TGTGCCAGCAGCCTCGGGACAGGGAGAATCTACGAGCAGTACTTC. This gives the protein CASSLGTGRIYEQYF.